What follows are 5 T cell receptor beta chains derived from one specimen sequenced in a study of T cells after yellow fever vaccination. TCRdb ran MiXCR on the 5' RACE reads and lists one entry per CDR3 protein. The data show some 160,000 distinct CDR3 sequences, approximately 10% seen once. The sequences come from CD8+ T cells sorted from PBMCs, collected 45 days after the yellow fever booster vaccination. The receptors were sampled from a man aged 18 to 35 who received the YFV17D yellow fever vaccine.

The chain couples TRBV4-1 to TRBJ2-1; a possible D gene is TRBD1 (5 bases). V lost 4 bases and J 10 bases, leaving 17 bases between the germline ends. The germline CDR1 and CDR2 sequences are MGHRA and YSYEKL. The CDR3 extends over 14 amino acids. Here the CDR3 reads CASSPFDGPGEQFF. The CDR3 coding sequence is TGCGCCAGCAGCCCATTCGACGGACCAGGGGAGCAGTTCTTC.

A few counts support this clonotype. The J gene is TRBJ2-5, the V gene TRBV9, with D uncertain. The CDR3 extends over 15 amino acids. Germline CDR1 and CDR2: SGDLS and YYNGEE. With 3 bases removed from V and 4 bases from J, the gap between germline ends came to 16 bases. As DNA, the CDR3 is TGTGCCAGCAGCGCCCGGTGGACCTACCCAGAGACCCAGTACTTC. Protein sequence: CASSARWTYPETQYF. Full variable domain (remainder filled in from reference TRBV9 and TRBJ2-5): DSGVTQTPKHLITATGQRVTLRCSPRSGDLSVYWYQQSLDQGLQFLIQYYNGEERAKGNILERFSAQQFPDLHSELNLSSLELGDSALYFCASSARWTYPETQYFGPGTRLLVL.

This clonotype has only a few counts. This sequence joins TRBV7-6 and TRBJ1-5; TRBD1 aligns across 8 bases. J gave up 4 bases and V 5 bases, and 13 bases lay outside the gene matches. The germline CDR1 and CDR2 sequences are SGHVS and FNYEAQ. This CDR3 spans 17 amino acids. The CDR3 nucleotides read TGTGCCAGCAGCGCGCTTTTAGGACAGGGAGAGAATCAGCCCCAGCATTTT. It codes for CASSALLGQGENQPQHF.

This clonotype has ten or more counts. The chain uses TRBV29-1 and TRBJ2-1; no definite D call. The CDR3 runs 13 residues. Trimming left V 8 bases short and J 2 bases short, with 13 bases between. Germline lookup yields CDR1 SQVTM and CDR2 ANQGSEA. DNA for the CDR3: TGCAGCCTATGGACGGAGACCTACAATGAGCAGTTCTTC. This translates into CSLWTETYNEQFF.

This chain links TRBV29-1 with TRBJ1-2; tentatively, D is TRBD1 (5 bases). Looked up from germline, CDR1 is SQVTM and CDR2 is ANQGSEA. CDR3 length: 11 amino acids. Trimming took off 7 bases at V and 7 bases at J, with 13 bases between the two ends. The CDR3 sequence is CSALTTGGYTF. The CDR3 nucleotides are TGCAGCGCTCTCACCACAGGTGGCTACACCTTC.